This TCR beta chain emerged from a study of blood T cell repertoires in COVID-19. Study-wide context: Spain, Italy and the United States supplied samples that represented acute and convalescent COVID-19. PBMCs, B-cell-depleted T cells, or T cells were the source of the cDNA or gDNA that made up the material.

This CDR3 has 15 residues. Trimming removed 3 bases from V and 5 bases from J; junction bases left unmatched: 5. Germline lookup yields CDR1 MNHNS and CDR2 SASEGT. Per the original data handling: Amplification of reference gene primers provided the estimated nucleated cell counts. Here immunoSEQ multiplex PCR was the method, and the copy in TCRdb shows in-frame clones only, minus some. For V, J and clone size, that table is used; D and trimming come from the DNA. The table shows over 85,000 clones, with approximately 83% occurring only once. The chain has TRBV6-1 and TRBJ2-5, with 11 bases identical to TRBD1. The material sequenced was peripheral blood. This sequence originates from a woman aged 70-85 years with acute or convalescent COVID-19. CDR3 sequence: CASSDRDRGMETQYF. CDR3 in DNA: TGTGCCAGCAGTGACCGGGACAGGGGGATGGAGACCCAGTACTTC.